The next 22 T cell receptor beta chains were all read from a single sample in a study of T cell responses to AZD1222 COVID-19 vaccine. Here immunoSEQ multiplex PCR was the method, and the copy in TCRdb shows in-frame clones only, minus some. The sample includes over 150,000 clones, about nine tenths of them seen just once. The sequencing used peripheral blood, collected on day 0 of AZD1222 vaccination. These receptors were taken from an adult in good health.

V and J are TRBV5-4 and TRBJ1-6, with D perhaps TRBD1 (6 bases). CDR3 length: 17 residues. Trimming removed 4 bases at V and 4 bases at J, with 18 bases between. From germline, CDR1 is SGHNT and CDR2 YYREEE (reference sequence). CDR3 in DNA: TGTGCCAGCAGCCCGGGGGCGGCAGCGAAATATAATTCACCCCTCCACTTT. The encoded protein is CASSPGAAAKYNSPLHF.

The chain uses TRBV30 and TRBJ2-1; 8 nucleotides line up with TRBD2. CDR1 GTSNPN and CDR2 SVGIG come from the germline V gene (reference sequence). The length of the CDR3 is 14 residues. The CDR3 nucleotides are TGTGCATCAACCACCCGGACTAGCATCGATGAGCAGTTCTTC. Its translation: CASTTRTSIDEQFF.

This chain connects TRBV5-1 to TRBJ1-1; 7 nucleotides line up with TRBD1. Germline-derived CDR1 and CDR2 are SGHRS and YFSETQ. The CDR3 sequence is 14 residues long. V trimming: 2 bases; J trimming: 1 base; junction bases outside the gene matches: 2. CDR3 amino acids: CASSFGTANTEAFF. CDR3 nucleotides: TGCGCCAGCAGCTTCGGGACAGCGAACACTGAAGCTTTCTTT.

This chain joins TRBV29-1 and TRBJ1-4, with a possible D match to TRBD1 (6 bases). Looked up from germline, CDR1 is SQVTM and CDR2 is ANQGSEA. Between the trimmed V and J ends, which lost 5 bases and 5 bases, there was a span of 12 bases. The CDR3 extends over 13 amino acids. The CDR3 DNA reads as TGCAGCGTTCAACAGGGTCTAAATGAAAAACTGTTTTTT. Amino acid sequence: CSVQQGLNEKLFF.

This CDR3 is CASSAPGAPGNTIYF. The CDR3, as DNA: TGTGCCAGCAGTGCCCCAGGGGCCCCTGGAAACACCATATATTTT. This rearrangement joins TRBV25-1 to TRBJ1-3; D may be TRBD1 (6 bases). CDR3 length equals 15 residues. The germline CDR1 and CDR2 sequences are MGHDK and SYGVNS. V lost 4 bases and J 2 bases, leaving 12 bases between the germline ends.

The rearrangement joins TRBV5-6 to TRBJ1-3, with 10 bases lining up with TRBD1. The CDR3 has 15 amino acids. With V trimmed by 0 bases and J by 8 bases, 5 bases remained unmatched. Germline V lookup: CDR1 SGHDT, CDR2 YYEEEE. Here the CDR3 reads CASSLAPGQGYTIYF. The DNA of the CDR3 is TGTGCCAGCAGCTTGGCCCCGGGACAGGGGTACACCATATATTTT.

The V call is TRBV6-6, the J call TRBJ1-5; 7 nucleotides agree with TRBD1. Germline V CDR1 and CDR2: MNHNY, SVGAGI (reference sequence). V lost 6 bases, J lost 6 bases, and 5 bases stayed unmatched. The CDR3 sequence is 13 residues long. CDR3 loop: CASSLGGPQPQHF. CDR3 nucleotides: TGTGCCAGCAGCCTAGGGGGCCCTCAGCCCCAGCATTTT.

The V gene is TRBV12-5, the J gene TRBJ1-1; 7 nucleotides align to TRBD1. CDR3 size: 17 residues. Germline V lookup: CDR1 LGHNT, CDR2 FRNRAP. V dropped 1 base and J dropped 1; count of bases not matched to a gene: 9. The CDR3 spells CASGLGAGQPSNTEAFF. The CDR3, as DNA: TGTGCTAGTGGTTTGGGGGCGGGACAGCCCTCGAACACTGAAGCTTTCTTT.

This clone was counted once. The chain is built from TRBV5-1 and TRBJ1-1; the D gene is possibly TRBD1 (5 bases). V was clipped by 1 base and J by 4 bases, with 14 bases between them. Germline CDR1 SGHRS, CDR2 YFSETQ. The CDR3 contains 15 residues. CDR3 region: CASSLSLSGPTEAFF. In DNA, the CDR3 is TGCGCCAGCAGCTTGTCGTTGTCGGGACCCACTGAAGCTTTCTTT.

This clone was detected a few times. The V gene is TRBV5-1, the J gene TRBJ2-7; a weak D match, TRBD1 (6 bases). This CDR3 has 16 amino acids. Germline V gives CDR1 SGHRS, CDR2 YFSETQ. The V and J ends lost 4 bases and 3 bases respectively, with 20 bases between them. The CDR3 DNA follows: TGCGCCAGCAGCACGAACGGACAGTCAGCCTACTACGAGCAGTACTTC. Residues: CASSTNGQSAYYEQYF.

The CDR3 is CASSLSSGSGTDTQYF. The CDR3, as DNA: TGCGCCAGCAGCTTGTCTAGCGGGAGTGGGACAGATACGCAGTATTTT. This chain uses TRBV5-1 with TRBJ2-3; 10 positions agree with TRBD2. Germline V gene lookup returns CDR1 SGHRS and CDR2 YFSETQ. The CDR3 length is 16 residues. J was trimmed by 3 bases and V by 1 base; bases with no gene match: 5.

This clone was seen only once. The rearrangement joins TRBV6-2 or TRBV6-3 to TRBJ2-1; D is tentatively TRBD1 or TRBD2 (5 bases each). Trimming shortened V by 4 bases and J by 6 bases, and 22 bases separated the two germline ends. Germline V gene data show CDR1 as MNHEY and CDR2 as SVGEGT. This CDR3 region has 17 residues. CDR3 nucleotides: TGTGCCAGCAGTTCCCGGGACCTGGAGGTGTTACGCAATGAGCAGTTCTTC. Protein: CASSSRDLEVLRNEQFF.

This sequence joins TRBV27 and TRBJ1-1; possibly TRBD1 for D (6 bases). Trimming took 2 bases from V and 6 from J, leaving 7 bases between them. This CDR3 spans 12 amino acids. Germline values: CDR1 MNHEY, CDR2 SMNVEV (reference sequence). CDR3 DNA: TGTGCCAGCAGTTTAAGGGGGGCTGAAGCTTTCTTT. Amino acid sequence: CASSLRGAEAFF.

This clone was recorded once. CDR3 DNA: TGTGCCAGCAGCTTAGAACAGAACAATAAAGCTTTCTTT. Its translation: CASSLEQNNKAFF. The chain carries TRBV11-2 and TRBJ1-1; D remains unclear. CDR3 length: 13 amino acids. Germline V lookup: CDR1 SGHAT, CDR2 FQNNGV. Trimming stripped 0 bases from V and 9 bases from J, with 11 bases between.

The chain couples TRBV28 to TRBJ2-1; D unresolved. CDR1 is MDHEN, CDR2 SYDVKM, per germline. The length of the CDR3 is 11 residues. Trimming pared 3 bases from V and 7 bases from J, leaving 4 bases between. The CDR3 coding sequence is TGTGCCAGCAGTTTGCAGAATGAGCAGTTCTTC. This sequence encodes CASSLQNEQFF.

V gene TRBV14 combines with J gene TRBJ2-5; the match to TRBD2 covers 13 bases. V trimming: 4 bases; J trimming: 5 bases; junction bases outside the gene matches: 4. The CDR3 runs to 15 residues. Germline CDR1 is SGHDN and CDR2 is FVKESK. CDR3 loop: CASSPGLAGRETQYF. The CDR3 bases are TGTGCCAGCAGCCCGGGACTAGCGGGAAGGGAGACCCAGTACTTC.

V and J are TRBV7-3 and TRBJ2-2; D call uncertain. With 5 bases removed from V and 5 bases from J, the gap between germline ends came to 3 bases. The germline gives CDR1 SGHTA, CDR2 FQGTGA. The CDR3 is 11 amino acids. The DNA for the CDR3 is TGTGCCAGCAGCCAGACCGGGGAGCTGTTTTTT. It translates to CASSQTGELFF.

The chain links TRBV2 to TRBJ2-2, with D possibly being TRBD1 (5 bases). V shed 8 bases and J shed 3 bases, with 10 bases lying between them. The CDR3 consists of 13 residues. Germline loops: CDR1 SNHLY, CDR2 FYNNEI. The CDR3 reads CASQGEDTGELFF. CDR3 in DNA: TGTGCCAGCCAAGGGGAAGACACCGGGGAGCTGTTTTTT.

V and J are TRBV28 and TRBJ1-5, with D tentatively TRBD1 (6 bases). CDR3 size: 14 residues. Germline V gene sequence: CDR1 MDHEN, CDR2 SYDVKM. Trimming removed 3 bases from V and 3 bases from J, with 9 bases in between. Here the CDR3 reads CASSFAGDNQPQHF. As DNA, the CDR3 is TGTGCCAGCAGTTTTGCAGGGGACAATCAGCCCCAGCATTTT.

The table lists this clone with a few counts. The chain has TRBV4-2 and TRBJ1-5; TRBD1 matches 7 bases. The CDR3 totals 15 residues. CDR1 is LGHNA, CDR2 YNFKEQ, per germline. V was pared by 0 bases and J by 5 bases, with 4 bases of the junction left unmatched. The CDR3 region has the DNA TGTGCCAGCAGCCAAGATAGGGACAGACATCAGCCCCAGCATTTT. This codes for CASSQDRDRHQPQHF.

The chain joins TRBV9 to TRBJ1-2; D not resolved. Trimming took off 0 bases at V and 2 bases at J, with 14 bases between the two ends. CDR3 length: 16 residues. Germline loops: CDR1 SGDLS, CDR2 YYNGEE. The CDR3 DNA sequence: TGTGCCAGCAGCGTAGTGGCAATAGCCAAAAACTATGGCTACACCTTC. Encoded protein: CASSVVAIAKNYGYTF.

The rearrangement links TRBV6-1 to TRBJ1-2, with TRBD1 matching over 10 bases. J was trimmed by 3 bases and V by 2 bases; bases with no gene match: 3. CDR1 is MNHNS and CDR2 is SASEGT in the germline V gene. The CDR3 has 15 amino acids. CDR3 DNA sequence: TGTGCCAGCAGTGAACGACAGGGGGCCCACTATGGCTACACCTTC. The encoded protein is CASSERQGAHYGYTF.